The 4 T cell receptor beta chains below were found in one sample sequenced in a study of blood T cell repertoires in COVID-19. Measured with immunoSEQ multiplex PCR; TCRdb has only the in-frame clones, and not every one. Found here are 270,000 or so clones, 85% of them singletons; the top ten hold just over 6.5%. The sequencing sample was made of PBMCs or T cells enriched from blood (not recorded which). These receptors were taken from a woman aged 45 to 65 who had been exposed to COVID-19.

This sequence joins TRBV11-2 and TRBJ1-1, with D hard to call. Trimming shortened V by 0 bases and J by 10 bases, and 12 bases separated the two germline ends. Germline-derived CDR1 and CDR2 are SGHAT and FQNNGV. The CDR3 consists of 13 residues. The CDR3 nucleotides read TGTGCCAGCAGCTTAGAAGGGAGGGCATCAGCTTTCTTT. This gives the protein CASSLEGRASAFF.

This clone has only a few counts. The rearrangement links TRBV18 to TRBJ2-1, with D unresolved. The V gene lost 3 bases and the J gene lost 6 bases, with 12 bases spanning the gap. The CDR3 extends over 14 amino acids. Germline CDR1 is KGHSH and CDR2 is LQKENI. The CDR3 coding sequence is TGTGCCAGCTCACCCTCTAGGCAGTCCAATGAGCAGTTCTTC. Translation gives CASSPSRQSNEQFF.

DNA for the CDR3: TGTGCCACCAGTGACCGGACAGGGTGGGCGAACACCGGGGAGCTGTTTTTT. Translation: CATSDRTGWANTGELFF. The rearrangement joins TRBV24-1 to TRBJ2-2; 8 bases agree with TRBD1. The length of the CDR3 is 17 residues. The junction had 6 bases not matched to a gene; V was cut back by 4 bases and J by 0 bases. Germline CDR1 reads KGHDR; CDR2 reads SFDVKD.

This clone was observed a single time. The chain joins TRBV2 to TRBJ1-2; 9 bases are shared with TRBD1. Per the germline V gene, CDR1 is SNHLY and CDR2 is FYNNEI. CDR3 length: 16 amino acids. Trimming cost V 3 bases and J 8 bases; bases outside gene matches: 13. The DNA for the CDR3 is TGTGCCAGCAGTGATGGGCTGGGGACAGGGCGAGGAGGCTACACCTTC. It specifies CASSDGLGTGRGGYTF.